This entry lists 25 T cell receptor beta chains sequenced from one sample in a study of cytomegalovirus exposure and HLA in healthy donors. The PCR ran on 60 Vbeta and 13 Jbeta primers. Sequencing was performed with immunoSEQ multiplex PCR; in TCRdb, only in-frame clones are kept and a portion is missing. The sample contains 120,000 or so clones, roughly 80% of which appear only once. Sequenced material: PBMCs. Source of these receptors: a male donor in good health and CMV-seropositive.

This clone was seen only once. The chain employs TRBV27 and TRBJ2-7; D is unclear. This CDR3 region has 13 residues. V lost 6 bases, J lost 3 bases, and 12 bases lay in between. CDR1 is MNHEY, CDR2 SMNVEV, per germline (reference sequence). CDR3 in amino acids: CASSPEVGYEQYF. DNA of the CDR3: TGTGCCAGCAGCCCCGAGGTCGGCTACGAGCAGTACTTC.

V and J are TRBV6-6 and TRBJ2-7, with a possible D match to TRBD1 (5 bases). This CDR3 has 12 amino acids. The ends were cut back, 2 bases at V and 6 bases at J, with 8 bases in the middle. Germline V gene data show CDR1 as MNHNY and CDR2 as SVGAGI (reference sequence). DNA of the CDR3: TGTGCCAGCAGTTACAGGGGATCCGAGCAGTACTTC. It specifies CASSYRGSEQYF.

The chain joins TRBV5-8 to TRBJ1-2; TRBD1 agrees at 10 bases. Germline-derived CDR1 and CDR2 are SGHTS and YDEGEE. Unmatched junction bases numbered 6, after V lost 4 bases and J lost 6 bases. The CDR3 runs 14 residues. The CDR3 nucleotides read TGTGCCAGCAGCGAGTGGACAGGGGGAAATGGCTACACCTTC. Protein: CASSEWTGGNGYTF.

The chain is built from TRBV7-2 and TRBJ1-2; a weak D match, TRBD1 (5 bases). CDR3 length: 14 residues. V was pared by 4 bases and J by 4 bases, with 13 bases between. The V gene's germline CDR1 is SGHTA and CDR2 FQGNSA. DNA for the CDR3: TGTGCCAGCAGCTCGGGGGTAGCGTCCTATGGCTACACCTTC. This encodes CASSSGVASYGYTF.

The V gene is TRBV29-1, the J gene TRBJ2-1; tentative D call: TRBD1 (6 bases). This CDR3 is built from 12 residues. The V end was cut by 6 bases, the J end by 7 bases, with 13 bases between. CDR1 is SQVTM and CDR2 is ANQGSEA in the germline V gene. DNA for the CDR3: TGCAGCGTCGTGGGAAGGGGGAATGAGCAGTTCTTC. Its protein product is CSVVGRGNEQFF.

The chain is built from TRBV6-5 and TRBJ2-2, with TRBD1 matching 9 bases. The junction had 4 bases not matched to a gene; V was cut back by 6 bases and J by 8 bases. The germline V gene has CDR1 MNHEY and CDR2 SVGAGI. CDR3 size: 13 residues. CDR3 bases: TGTGCCAGCAGCCCCGGGACAGGGGGGGAGCTGTTTTTT. Encoded protein: CASSPGTGGELFF.

The count of this clone is one. The rearrangement joins TRBV28 to TRBJ1-3, with D hard to call. CDR1 MDHEN and CDR2 SYDVKM come from the germline V gene. This CDR3 comprises 15 residues. V dropped 1 base and J dropped 0 bases, with 7 bases sitting between them. Written as DNA, the CDR3 is TGTGCCAGCAGTTTATTCCCGTCCTCTGGAAACACCATATATTTT. Protein product: CASSLFPSSGNTIYF.

This chain joins TRBV11-1 and TRBJ1-4; perhaps TRBD1 as D (5 bases). This CDR3 is built from 14 residues. Between the trimmed V and J ends, which lost 3 bases and 1 base, there was a span of 6 bases. Germline V CDR1 and CDR2: SGHAT, FQDESV (reference sequence). Here the CDR3 DNA reads TGTGCCAGCAGCTTGCAGGGAACTAATGAAAAACTGTTTTTT. This translates into CASSLQGTNEKLFF.

The CDR3 protein is CASSLAGHLEAFF. DNA for the CDR3: TGTGCCAGCAGCTTAGCGGGACACCTTGAAGCTTTCTTT. This chain links TRBV7-2 with TRBJ1-1; a possible D gene is TRBD1 (6 bases). Trimming removed 0 bases from V and 7 bases from J, with 9 bases in between. Germline V CDR1 and CDR2: SGHTA, FQGNSA. The CDR3 contains 13 residues.

The DNA for the CDR3 is TGCGCCAGCAGCCAAGAGGCGGCGGGGGGTACCAACAACTATGGCTACACCTTC. Translation gives CASSQEAAGGTNNYGYTF. V and J are TRBV4-3 and TRBJ1-2, with D perhaps TRBD1 (5 bases). Germline CDR1 is LGHNA and CDR2 is YSLEER. Trimming pared 0 bases from V and 2 bases from J, leaving 19 bases between. CDR3 length: 18 residues.

Concerning this clone itself: This CDR3 is also generated by other DNA sequences in the sample. The rearrangement joins TRBV28 to TRBJ2-1; the D gene is possibly TRBD2 (6 bases). The germline gives CDR1 MDHEN, CDR2 SYDVKM. The V and J ends lost 6 bases and 3 bases respectively, with 12 bases between them. This CDR3 has 14 amino acids. In DNA form, the CDR3 reads TGTGCCAGCAGCCCGAGACTAGGCTACAATGAGCAGTTCTTC. It is translated as CASSPRLGYNEQFF.

This chain links TRBV6-1 with TRBJ2-1; 8 positions match TRBD1. Germline V lookup: CDR1 MNHNS, CDR2 SASEGT. V gave up 2 bases and J gave up 7 bases; unmatched junction bases: 4. The CDR3 has 14 amino acids. In DNA, the CDR3 is TGTGCCAGCAGTGAACAGGGGGCTCGGAATGAGCAGTTCTTC. Residues: CASSEQGARNEQFF.

In this sample, this clone turned up a few times. This chain connects TRBV30 to TRBJ1-3; perhaps TRBD1 as D (5 bases). Per the germline V gene, CDR1 is GTSNPN and CDR2 is SVGIG (reference sequence). V was pared by 2 bases and J by 0 bases, with 8 bases between. This CDR3 comprises 14 residues. CDR3 region: CAWSYGGSGNTIYF. CDR3 sequence (DNA): TGTGCCTGGAGTTACGGGGGCTCTGGAAACACCATATATTTT.

V usage is TRBV5-1 and J usage is TRBJ2-3; D is uncertain. This CDR3 is 13 amino acids long. Per germline, CDR1 SGHRS and CDR2 YFSETQ. V was pared by 0 bases and J by 6 bases, with 8 bases between. The CDR3 DNA reads TGCGCCAGCAGCTTGGAGCCGAGGGATACGCAGTATTTT. It codes for CASSLEPRDTQYF.

V is TRBV6-1 and J is TRBJ1-2, with D possibly being TRBD1 (5 bases). Deletions cut 6 bases from V and 2 bases from J, with 13 bases between. The CDR3 is 14 residues long. CDR1 and CDR2 (germline): MNHNS, SASEGT. The CDR3 reads CASRMSGGNYGYTF. The CDR3, as DNA: TGTGCCAGCAGGATGTCCGGGGGGAACTATGGCTACACCTTC.

The genes are TRBV6-5 and TRBJ2-5; TRBD2 matches 7 bases. Trimming cost V 9 bases and J 3 bases; bases outside gene matches: 13. The CDR3 spans 15 residues. Germline V gene lookup returns CDR1 MNHEY and CDR2 SVGAGI. The CDR3 region has the DNA TGTGCCAGTTCTCGAGGGCTAGCGGTCGAAGAGACCCAGTACTTC. It is translated as CASSRGLAVEETQYF.

The chain couples TRBV7-3 to TRBJ2-3, with TRBD2 as a possible D gene (5 bases). The CDR3 totals 15 residues. V lost 4 bases and J lost 5, with 16 bases in between. CDR1 and CDR2 (germline): SGHTA, FQGTGA. Written as DNA, the CDR3 is TGTGCCAGCAGCTCAGGTGGTGGCAGCGGAGATACGCAGTATTTT. Protein product: CASSSGGGSGDTQYF.

Notes on this clone: Mismatch with germline at one junction end may stem from a read error. V usage is TRBV7-9 and J usage is TRBJ2-3; D is unresolved. CDR3 size: 14 residues. CDR1 is SEHNR, CDR2 FQNEAQ, per germline (reference sequence). For the CDR3, the DNA is TGTTCCAGCAGCTTAGGTTCCCACACAGATACGCAGTATTTT. Translating it yields CSSSLGSHTDTQYF. The whole variable domain, remainder taken from reference TRBV7-9 and TRBJ2-3, is DTGVSQNPRHKITKRGQNVTFRCDPISEHNRLYWYRQTLGQGPEFLTYFQNEAQLEKSRLLSDRFSAERPKGSFSTLEIQRTEQGDSAMYLCSSSLGSHTDTQYFGPGTRLTVL.

CDR3 in DNA: TGTGCCAGCAGCCTAGGGACTAGCGGGAGAGGAGAGACCCAGTACTTC. Its translation is CASSLGTSGRGETQYF. The chain combines TRBV5-4 with TRBJ2-5; TRBD2 matches at 14 bases. The CDR3 extends over 16 amino acids. The germline gives CDR1 SGHNT, CDR2 YYREEE (reference sequence). V trimming: 4 bases; J trimming: 4 bases; junction bases outside the gene matches: 6.

The V gene is TRBV7-9, the J gene TRBJ1-1; unclear D gene. Germline V gene lookup returns CDR1 SEHNR and CDR2 FQNEAQ (reference sequence). The CDR3 runs to 14 residues. The V gene lost 6 bases and the J gene lost 4 bases, with 15 bases spanning the gap. The CDR3 nucleotides read TGTGCCAGCAGTCCGGTTCGGGAGATCACTGAAGCTTTCTTT. It codes for CASSPVREITEAFF.

The chain recombines TRBV19 with TRBJ2-1; maybe TRBD1 (5 bases). V gave up 3 bases and J gave up 3 bases, with 12 bases separating them. The V gene's germline CDR1 is LNHDA and CDR2 SQIVND (reference sequence). The CDR3 covers 15 residues. CDR3 amino acids: CASSITGANYNEQFF. CDR3 sequence (DNA): TGTGCCAGTAGTATCACAGGAGCCAACTACAATGAGCAGTTCTTC.

The rearrangement uses TRBV6-5 and TRBJ2-7; D perhaps matches TRBD2 (6 bases). V gave up 2 bases and J gave up 6 bases, with 14 bases separating them. The germline V gene has CDR1 MNHEY and CDR2 SVGAGI. CDR3 length: 14 residues. The CDR3 DNA sequence: TGTGCCAGCAGTTACGCTGCGGGGACTCTCGAGCAGTACTTC. It is translated as CASSYAAGTLEQYF.

There are a few counts of this clone. J is TRBJ2-3 and V is TRBV28; D may be TRBD2 (6 bases). V lost 5 bases and J lost 5, with 14 bases in between. Germline CDR1 reads MDHEN; CDR2 reads SYDVKM. CDR3 length: 14 amino acids. The CDR3 DNA is TGTGCCAGCAGTAAAGGAGGGCCGGTAGATACGCAGTATTTT. It encodes CASSKGGPVDTQYF.

This chain connects TRBV11-2 to TRBJ1-1; TRBD1 is a possible D gene (5 bases). CDR3 length: 16 residues. The germline V gene has CDR1 SGHAT and CDR2 FQNNGV. The ends were cut back, 5 bases at V and 3 bases at J, with 19 bases in the middle. The CDR3 bases are TGTGCCAGCAGCCCCGGGATGGGGGGGTTGGACACTGAAGCTTTCTTT. Translating gives CASSPGMGGLDTEAFF.

This sequence joins TRBV6-5 and TRBJ1-2, with D possibly matching TRBD1 (6 bases). This CDR3 comprises 13 residues. Germline CDR1 reads MNHEY; CDR2 reads SVGAGI. Between the trimmed V and J ends, which lost 7 bases and 7 bases, there was a span of 16 bases. The CDR3 DNA reads as TGTGCCAGCACCCGGGGGGGGCGCGGTGGCTACACCTTC. Translation gives CASTRGGRGGYTF.